This TCR beta chain was recovered during a study of molecular identifiers for immune sequencing clone quantification. Naive CD8 T cell sorting was performed on the CD8+CD4-CCR7+CD45RA+ phenotype. From the PCR reads, TCRdb called clonotypes with MiXCR, one entry per CDR3 protein. The sample gives a few hundred thousand distinct CDR3 sequences, around 23% of which show up once; 0.7% to 0.9% is in the top ten. At least ten counts were recorded for this clonotype. Sequenced: naive CD8+ T cells from blood, with Jurkat cell RNA spiked in. Subset described: FACS-sorted CD8+CD4-CCR7+CD45RA+ naive T cells. The clonotype comes from a human donor in good health. Some libraries in this study had Jurkat cell RNA spiked in.

The CDR3 protein is CASRSGTALEQYF. In DNA form, the CDR3 reads TGTGCCAGCAGATCCGGGACAGCCCTCGAGCAGTACTTC. The chain has TRBV2 and TRBJ2-7; 7 bases agree with TRBD1. Per germline, CDR1 SNHLY and CDR2 FYNNEI. Germline trimming cut 6 bases from V and 6 bases from J; bases unmatched to any gene: 8. The length of the CDR3 is 13 residues.